This T cell receptor (beta chain) originates from a study of T cells in Graves' hyperthyroidism and ophthalmopathy. Each diagnosis was grounded in clinical symptoms, serum thyroxine and TRAb, thyroid ultrasound, and orbital computed tomography. The investigators amplified TCR beta CDR3 regions from RNA transcripts. The primer set for the first-round RT-PCR of the TCR CDR3 was HTBI. TCRdb redid the calling of the multiplex PCR reads with MiXCR, one entry per CDR3 protein. The sample has hundreds of thousands of distinct CDR3 sequences; approximately 16% are singletons. Germline lookup yields CDR1 MDHEN and CDR2 SYDVKM. The V gene end was trimmed by 5 bases and the J gene end by 7 bases; junction bases not matched to a gene: 9. This CDR3 contains 14 residues. Ten or more counts support this clonotype.

The chain joins TRBV28 to TRBJ1-2; 8 bases are shared with TRBD1. This TCR came from a woman in her 40s with Graves' ophthalmopathy. Sequencing was carried out using blood. The CDR3 reads CASSLQGGWSGYTF. CDR3 in DNA: TGTGCCAGCAGTCTACAGGGGGGATGGAGTGGCTACACCTTC.